Below are 10 T cell receptor beta chains sequenced from a single sample in a study of cytomegalovirus exposure and HLA in healthy donors. Produced via immunoSEQ multiplex PCR; TCRdb's table is partial and in-frame only. Among about 260,000 clones listed, less than 95% were seen once. The sample consisted of PBMCs. Receptors were obtained from a woman aged 25 to 39 in good health and CMV-seronegative.

DNA of the CDR3: TGCGCCAGCACCTTAAACTTGGGCACAGATACGCAGTATTTT. Translation gives CASTLNLGTDTQYF. This chain joins TRBV5-1 and TRBJ2-3; D is unclear. This CDR3 has 14 amino acids. CDR1 is SGHRS and CDR2 is YFSETQ in the germline V gene. Between the trimmed V and J ends, which lost 6 bases and 1 base, there was a span of 12 bases.

The rearrangement links TRBV7-9 to TRBJ2-7; possibly TRBD2 for D (5 bases). The CDR3 has 12 residues. V was shortened by 5 bases and J by 5 bases, with 10 bases between the two germline ends. The germline gives CDR1 SEHNR, CDR2 FQNEAQ (reference sequence). The CDR3 nucleotides read TGTGCCAGCAGCACGCTCGGGGACGAGCAGTACTTC. Its translation is CASSTLGDEQYF.

V is TRBV4-2 and J is TRBJ2-7, with TRBD2 as a possible D gene (5 bases). CDR3 length: 13 residues. Trimming shortened V by 1 base and J by 5 bases, and 9 bases separated the two germline ends. Per germline, CDR1 LGHNA and CDR2 YNFKEQ. The CDR3 DNA sequence: TGTGCCAGCAGCCAAGCCGAGGGAAACGAGCAGTACTTC. Amino acid sequence: CASSQAEGNEQYF.

The chain combines TRBV30 with TRBJ2-5; 8 nucleotides align to TRBD2. The CDR3 has 14 amino acids. Germline V gene lookup returns CDR1 GTSNPN and CDR2 SVGIG (reference sequence). Trimming took 0 bases from V and 4 from J; bases not matched to a gene: 4. CDR3 in amino acids: CAWSVPGGVETQYF. The CDR3 DNA follows: TGTGCCTGGAGTGTCCCGGGGGGGGTAGAGACCCAGTACTTC.

This rearrangement joins TRBV4-1 to TRBJ1-4; D might be TRBD1 (6 bases). The V gene lost 2 bases and the J gene lost 3 bases, with 13 bases spanning the gap. The germline gives CDR1 MGHRA, CDR2 YSYEKL. The CDR3 covers 16 residues. In DNA form, the CDR3 reads TGCGCCAGCAGCCAAATGAGGGGGGGGGCTAATGAAAAACTGTTTTTT. It yields the protein CASSQMRGGANEKLFF.

The chain employs TRBV6-5 and TRBJ2-7; maybe TRBD2 (5 bases). The CDR3 spans 15 residues. Germline V gene data show CDR1 as MNHEY and CDR2 as SVGAGI. The V end was cut by 6 bases, the J end by 0 bases, with 15 bases between. In DNA, the CDR3 is TGTGCCAGCAGCCCCTTTGACGGGATCTCCTACGAGCAGTACTTC. Translated: CASSPFDGISYEQYF.

The chain joins TRBV6-6 to TRBJ2-3, with 10 nucleotides matching TRBD2. This CDR3 is 15 amino acids long. V lost 4 bases to trimming and J lost 7 bases; unmatched junction nucleotides: 8. Germline V gives CDR1 MNHNY, CDR2 SVGAGI (reference sequence). CDR3 bases: TGTGCCAGCAGTTCCGATAGCGGGAGGAAGAATACGCAGTATTTT. It yields the protein CASSSDSGRKNTQYF.

This chain connects TRBV5-6 to TRBJ2-1; 12 nucleotides match TRBD2. V trimming: 3 bases; J trimming: 8 bases; junction bases outside the gene matches: 9. The CDR3 loop spans 16 amino acids. Germline loops: CDR1 SGHDT, CDR2 YYEEEE. In nucleotides, the CDR3 is TGTGCCAGCAGCTGGGGGCTAGCGGGAGGGCCGGATGAGCAGTTCTTC. Its translation is CASSWGLAGGPDEQFF.

This clone was recorded only once. CDR3 sequence reads: CSDREGGTEAFF. The CDR3 region has the DNA TGTTCCGATCGGGAGGGAGGGACTGAAGCTTTCTTT. This chain uses TRBV7-2 with TRBJ1-1; no definite D call. The CDR3 runs 12 residues. Germline V gene lookup returns CDR1 SGHTA and CDR2 FQGNSA. Drawing the rest from reference TRBV7-2 and TRBJ1-1, the complete variable domain is GAGVSQSPSNKVTEKGKDVELRCDPISGHTALYWYRQSLGQGLEFLIYFQGNSAPDKSGLPSDRFSAERTGGSVSTLTIQRTQQEDSAVYLCSDREGGTEAFFGQGTRLTVV.

The chain is built from TRBV4-1 and TRBJ2-3; 11 bases are shared with TRBD2. Per the germline V gene, CDR1 is MGHRA and CDR2 is YSYEKL. This CDR3 is built from 18 residues. With 4 bases clipped from V and 0 bases from J, the junction kept 9 bases outside the gene matches. The CDR3 is CASSRMGLADLSTDTQYF. As DNA, the CDR3 is TGCGCCAGCAGCCGCATGGGACTAGCGGACCTTAGCACAGATACGCAGTATTTT.